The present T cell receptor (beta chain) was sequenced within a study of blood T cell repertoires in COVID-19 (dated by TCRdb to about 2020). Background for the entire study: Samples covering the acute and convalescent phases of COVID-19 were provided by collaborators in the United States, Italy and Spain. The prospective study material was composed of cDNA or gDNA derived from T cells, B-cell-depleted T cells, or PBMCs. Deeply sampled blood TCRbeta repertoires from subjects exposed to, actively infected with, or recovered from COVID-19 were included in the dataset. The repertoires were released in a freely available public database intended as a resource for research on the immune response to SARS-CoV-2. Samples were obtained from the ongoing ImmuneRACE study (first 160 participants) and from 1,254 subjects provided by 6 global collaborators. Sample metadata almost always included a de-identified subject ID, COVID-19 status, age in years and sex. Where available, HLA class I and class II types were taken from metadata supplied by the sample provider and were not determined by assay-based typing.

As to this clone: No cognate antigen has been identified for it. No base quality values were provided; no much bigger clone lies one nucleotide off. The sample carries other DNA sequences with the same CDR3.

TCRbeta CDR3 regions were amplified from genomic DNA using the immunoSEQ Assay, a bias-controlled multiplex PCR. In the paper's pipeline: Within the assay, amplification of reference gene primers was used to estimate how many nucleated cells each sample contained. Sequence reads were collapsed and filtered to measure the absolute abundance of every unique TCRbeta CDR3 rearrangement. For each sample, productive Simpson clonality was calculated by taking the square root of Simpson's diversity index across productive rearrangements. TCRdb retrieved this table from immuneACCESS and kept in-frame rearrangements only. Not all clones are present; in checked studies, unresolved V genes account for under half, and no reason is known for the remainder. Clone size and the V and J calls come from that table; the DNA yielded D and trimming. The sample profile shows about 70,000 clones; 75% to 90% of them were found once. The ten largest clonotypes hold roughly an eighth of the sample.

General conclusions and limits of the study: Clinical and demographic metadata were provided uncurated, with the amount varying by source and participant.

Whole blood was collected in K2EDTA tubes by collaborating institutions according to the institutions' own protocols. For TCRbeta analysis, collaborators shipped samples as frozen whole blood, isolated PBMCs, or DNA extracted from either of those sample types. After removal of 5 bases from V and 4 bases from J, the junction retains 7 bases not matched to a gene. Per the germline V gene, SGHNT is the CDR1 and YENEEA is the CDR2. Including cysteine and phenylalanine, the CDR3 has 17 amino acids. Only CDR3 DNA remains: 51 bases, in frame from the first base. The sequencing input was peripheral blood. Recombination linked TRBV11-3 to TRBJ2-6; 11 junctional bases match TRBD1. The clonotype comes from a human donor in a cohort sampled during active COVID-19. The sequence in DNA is TGTGCCAGCAGCCTAGGGACAGGGGGTGGGGGGGCCAACGTCCTGACTTTC. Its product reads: CASSLGTGGGGANVLTF.